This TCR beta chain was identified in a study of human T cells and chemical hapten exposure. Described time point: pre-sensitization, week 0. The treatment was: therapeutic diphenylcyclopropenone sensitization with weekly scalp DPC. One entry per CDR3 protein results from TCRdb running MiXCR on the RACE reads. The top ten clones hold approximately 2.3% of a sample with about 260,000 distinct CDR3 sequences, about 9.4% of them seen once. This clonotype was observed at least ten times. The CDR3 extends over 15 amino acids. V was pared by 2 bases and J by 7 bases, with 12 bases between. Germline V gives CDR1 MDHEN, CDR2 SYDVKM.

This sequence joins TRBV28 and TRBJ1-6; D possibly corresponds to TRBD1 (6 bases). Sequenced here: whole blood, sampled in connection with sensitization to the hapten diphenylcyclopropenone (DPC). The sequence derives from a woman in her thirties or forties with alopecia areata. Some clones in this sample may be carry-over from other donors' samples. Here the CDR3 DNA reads TGTGCCAGCAGTTTAGTAAGCGGGGGCAATTCACCCCTCCACTTT. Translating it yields CASSLVSGGNSPLHF.